This T cell receptor (beta chain) is drawn from a study of regulatory T cells in long-lasting Graves disease. Whole-study results and caveats: Favored usage of TRBV28, TRBJ1-2 and TRBJ2-5 was recorded in persistent disease. Possibly, too few samples lowered accuracy.

This CDR3 has 14 amino acids. CDR1 and CDR2 (germline): MNHNS, SASEGT. The V end was cut by 2 bases, the J end by 4 bases, with 11 bases between. Indicated time point: newly diagnosed GD, antithyroid drugs for less than 3 months. After RNA was extracted from PBMCs, the TCR library was made from it. Construction of the TCR beta libraries employed iRepertoire HTBI primers in conjunction with Arm-PCR of CDR3 regions. Via MiXCR, TCRdb re-called the multiplex PCR reads, giving one row per CDR3 protein. The sample includes 320,000 or so distinct CDR3 sequences, 18% of them seen just once. This clonotype appeared many times. The antigen is unknown.

This TCR was recovered from a female donor with Graves disease. Sequencing was performed on peripheral blood mononuclear cells (PBMCs), taken at new diagnosis, from a patient treated with antithyroid drugs. The rearrangement joins TRBV6-1 to TRBJ1-1; D gene unclear. The CDR3 spells CASSELLGTTEAFF. CDR3 in DNA: TGTGCCAGCAGTGAATTATTGGGAACCACTGAAGCTTTCTTT.